The 26 T cell receptor beta chains presented below share a single source sample, sequenced in a study of Tregs in tolerant kidney transplant recipients (dated by TCRdb to the late 2010s). The time point tag for this specimen amounts to: blood sample drawn before combined kidney and bone marrow transplant. Library generation was performed with the immunoSEQ multiplex PCR assay. TCRdb retrieved this table from immuneACCESS and kept in-frame rearrangements only. Not all clones are present; in checked studies, unresolved V genes account for under half, and no reason is known for the remainder. This sample is represented by about 110,000 clones; nearly 90% of them were singletons. The biggest ten clones account for 0.34% of the sample. The sample consisted of CD4+ T cells from blood, taken before the transplant. Receptors originate from a human donor who received a combined kidney and bone marrow transplant.

This clone was observed once. The CDR3 loop is CSVTRSRNEQFF. The CDR3 DNA reads TGCAGCGTTACGAGGTCGCGGAATGAGCAGTTCTTC. The chain employs TRBV29-1 and TRBJ2-1; the D is unclear. The CDR3 extends over 12 amino acids. The V end was cut by 5 bases, the J end by 7 bases, with 12 bases between. The germline V gene has CDR1 SQVTM and CDR2 ANQGSEA.

Of note for this clone: The sample holds other DNA sequences that translate to the same CDR3. This chain links TRBV7-2 with TRBJ2-7, with 8 bases matching TRBD1. The CDR3 contains 15 residues. Unmatched junction bases numbered 10, after V lost 5 bases and J lost 4 bases. Per germline, CDR1 SGHTA and CDR2 FQGNSA. The DNA for the CDR3 is TGTGCCAGCAGCCGGACAGGGTATGAGGGATACGAGCAGTACTTC. Protein sequence: CASSRTGYEGYEQYF.

The chain combines TRBV4-2 with TRBJ1-2; D is perhaps TRBD1 (6 bases). This CDR3 comprises 15 residues. The V gene's germline CDR1 is LGHNA and CDR2 YNFKEQ. V was clipped by 3 bases and J by 3 bases, with 14 bases between them. DNA of the CDR3: TGTGCCAGCAGCCAGGAACAGGGTGGATACTATGGCTACACCTTC. Protein: CASSQEQGGYYGYTF.

The CDR3: CASSVEAGGYTDTQYF. The CDR3 bases are TGTGCCAGCAGCGTAGAAGCGGGAGGGTACACAGATACGCAGTATTTT. The J gene is TRBJ2-3, the V gene TRBV9; 10 nucleotides agree with TRBD2. CDR3 length equals 16 residues. V dropped 0 bases and J dropped 2; count of bases not matched to a gene: 3. Per germline, CDR1 SGDLS and CDR2 YYNGEE.

The chain combines TRBV6-5 with TRBJ1-2; the D is unclear. This CDR3 spans 12 amino acids. Germline assignment: CDR1 MNHEY and CDR2 SVGAGI. Trimming pared 8 bases from V and 5 bases from J, leaving 12 bases between. The CDR3 spells CASWTAGYGYTF. CDR3 DNA sequence: TGTGCCAGCTGGACCGCGGGGTATGGCTACACCTTC.

The chain carries TRBV5-1 and TRBJ1-1, with a tentative D call TRBD1 (6 bases). Trimming left V 3 bases short and J 2 bases short, with 14 bases between. The CDR3 contains 15 residues. The germline gives CDR1 SGHRS, CDR2 YFSETQ. The CDR3 DNA reads as TGCGCCAGCAGCTCGCCAGGGGTAATAAACACTGAAGCTTTCTTT. The encoded protein is CASSSPGVINTEAFF.

V gene TRBV5-1 combines with J gene TRBJ2-5, with D hard to call. V lost 3 bases and J lost 0, with 12 bases in between. Germline V CDR1 and CDR2: SGHRS, YFSETQ. The CDR3 has 15 residues. CDR3 bases: TGCGCCAGCAGCTCCACGAAGCCGTACCAAGAGACCCAGTACTTC. It specifies CASSSTKPYQETQYF.

This chain connects TRBV7-2 to TRBJ2-3; D possibly corresponds to TRBD1 (5 bases). This CDR3 comprises 12 residues. V shed 5 bases and J shed 4 bases, with 7 bases lying between them. The germline gives CDR1 SGHTA, CDR2 FQGNSA. The CDR3 sequence: CASSQGADTQYF. CDR3 coding DNA: TGTGCCAGCAGCCAAGGGGCAGATACGCAGTATTTT.

This clone was recorded only once. The rearrangement uses TRBV18 and TRBJ1-2; D uncertain. Deletions cut 5 bases from V and 0 bases from J, with 7 bases between. The CDR3 consists of 13 residues. Germline values: CDR1 KGHSH, CDR2 LQKENI. In DNA form, the CDR3 reads TGTGCCAGCTCATACGGGGCTAACTATGGCTACACCTTC. This sequence encodes CASSYGANYGYTF.

The rearrangement links TRBV4-3 to TRBJ1-2, with TRBD1 matching over 7 bases. The CDR3 has 15 residues. Germline values: CDR1 LGHNA, CDR2 YSLEER. Germline trimming cut 0 bases from V and 8 bases from J; bases unmatched to any gene: 9. The CDR3 loop is CASSQEAQGWGGYTF. CDR3 sequence (DNA): TGCGCCAGCAGCCAAGAGGCACAGGGGTGGGGAGGCTACACCTTC.

This clone was recorded once. This chain joins TRBV20-1 and TRBJ2-7, with a tentative D call TRBD2 (5 bases). The CDR3 totals 11 residues. Per germline, CDR1 DFQATT and CDR2 SNEGSKA (reference sequence). Trimming removed 3 bases at V and 7 bases at J, with 10 bases between. The CDR3 nucleotides read TGCAGTGCTAGGGCCACTAGAGAGCAGTACTTC. It translates to CSARATREQYF.

The gene calls are TRBV5-8 and TRBJ1-2, with 7 bases that match TRBD1. This CDR3 has 13 residues. J gave up 6 bases and V 5 bases, and 7 bases lay outside the gene matches. Germline CDR1 is SGHTS and CDR2 is YDEGEE. CDR3 loop: CASSLTGAHGYTF. The CDR3 nucleotides are TGTGCCAGCAGTCTAACAGGGGCCCATGGCTACACCTTC. Combining the CDR3 with reference TRBV5-8 and TRBJ1-2 gives the whole variable domain EAGVTQSPTHLIKTRGQQATLRCSPISGHTSVYWYQQALGLGLQFLLWYDEGEERNRGNFPPRFSGRQFPNYSSELNVNALELEDSALYLCASSLTGAHGYTFGSGTRLTVV.

This rearrangement joins TRBV5-4 to TRBJ2-1; 10 bases line up with TRBD2. The CDR3 spans 17 residues. The V gene end was trimmed by 2 bases and the J gene end by 7 bases; junction bases not matched to a gene: 12. Germline CDR1 is SGHNT and CDR2 is YYREEE (reference sequence). CDR3 in DNA: TGTGCCAGCAGCTTAGCGGGAGGGCCGTTATTTTATAATGAGCAGTTCTTC. Protein: CASSLAGGPLFYNEQFF.

The genes are TRBV6-5 and TRBJ1-1; 7 nucleotides match TRBD1. Germline values: CDR1 MNHEY, CDR2 SVGAGI. J lost 0 bases, V lost 1 base, and 2 bases had no gene match. CDR3 length: 15 residues. The CDR3 is CASSYWGQLNTEAFF. The CDR3 coding sequence is TGTGCCAGCAGTTACTGGGGACAGTTGAACACTGAAGCTTTCTTT.

The rearrangement joins TRBV6-1 to TRBJ1-2; 8 bases map to TRBD1. V shed 4 bases, J shed 4 bases, and the junction held 5 bases outside the gene matches. This CDR3 region has 14 residues. Germline-derived CDR1 and CDR2 are MNHNS and SASEGT. CDR3 nucleotides: TGTGCCAGCAGTGCTGGACAGGGAGGCTATGGCTACACCTTC. Its translation is CASSAGQGGYGYTF.

In the case of this clone: At one end, the junction sequence differs from germline, possibly due to a read error. The rearrangement uses TRBV6-5 and TRBJ1-4, with 9 bases lining up with TRBD1. Germline CDR1 MNHEY, CDR2 SVGAGI. CDR3 length equals 12 residues. The chain's CDR3 is CASSRAQGQGPF. The CDR3 bases are TGTGCCAGCAGCCGGGCCCAGGGACAGGGACCTTTT.

The count of this clone is one. The V and J genes are TRBV7-2 and TRBJ1-2; D unresolved. The V gene lost 5 bases and the J gene lost 2 bases, with 9 bases spanning the gap. The germline V gene encodes CDR1 SGHTA and CDR2 FQGNSA. The CDR3 length is 13 residues. The CDR3 loop reads CASSPQVNYGYTF. CDR3 DNA sequence: TGTGCCAGCAGCCCGCAGGTGAACTATGGCTACACCTTC.

This chain links TRBV7-9 with TRBJ2-5; no clear D. Deletions cut 5 bases from V and 5 bases from J, with 18 bases between. The CDR3 has 15 amino acids. CDR1 is SEHNR and CDR2 is FQNEAQ in the germline V gene (reference sequence). The CDR3 region has the DNA TGTGCCAGCAGCCAATCTTCTAGGTCTTGGGAGACCCAGTACTTC. Amino acids: CASSQSSRSWETQYF. The variable domain in full, completed from reference TRBV7-9 and TRBJ2-5, reads DTGVSQNPRHKITKRGQNVTFRCDPISEHNRLYWYRQTLGQGPEFLTYFQNEAQLEKSRLLSDRFSAERPKGSFSTLEIQRTEQGDSAMYLCASSQSSRSWETQYFGPGTRLLVL.

The CDR3 DNA reads as TGCAGTGCTGGGCACGAGACCCAGTACTTC. Translation gives CSAGHETQYF. The V and J genes are TRBV20-1 and TRBJ2-5; D ambiguous. In germline, CDR1 is DFQATT, CDR2 SNEGSKA (reference sequence). The V and J ends lost 5 bases and 5 bases respectively, with 6 bases between them. The CDR3 runs to 10 residues.

In its sample, this clone was seen once. This chain connects TRBV4-3 to TRBJ2-2; 11 positions match TRBD2. The V segment lost 0 bases and the J segment 6 bases; nucleotides outside the gene matches: 3. Germline-derived CDR1 and CDR2 are LGHNA and YSLEER. The CDR3 length is 16 residues. The CDR3 is CASSQDASGRPGELFF. The CDR3 DNA follows: TGCGCCAGCAGCCAAGATGCTAGCGGGAGGCCCGGGGAGCTGTTTTTT.

This rearrangement joins TRBV28 to TRBJ2-2, with 7 positions matching TRBD1. This CDR3 contains 14 residues. V was pared by 7 bases and J by 3 bases, with 5 bases of the junction left unmatched. From germline, CDR1 is MDHEN and CDR2 SYDVKM. CDR3 sequence: CASTRQGDTGELFF. The CDR3 nucleotides read TGTGCCAGCACCCGCCAGGGGGACACCGGGGAGCTGTTTTTT.

The chain is built from TRBV9 and TRBJ1-5, with D possibly matching TRBD1 (5 bases). The V and J ends lost 2 bases and 5 bases respectively, with 11 bases between them. Germline CDR1 is SGDLS and CDR2 is YYNGEE. The CDR3 contains 14 residues. This chain's CDR3 is CASSVGQSYQPQHF. The CDR3 nucleotides read TGTGCCAGCAGCGTGGGGCAGTCTTATCAGCCCCAGCATTTT.

The rearrangement joins TRBV10-3 to TRBJ2-2; D is perhaps TRBD2 (5 bases). Trimming pared 2 bases from V and 14 bases from J, leaving 15 bases between. The CDR3 contains 13 residues. Germline CDR1 ENHRY, CDR2 SYGVKD. The CDR3 here is CAISEEGWEGLFF. CDR3 bases: TGTGCCATCAGTGAGGAGGGATGGGAAGGACTGTTTTTT.

The chain combines TRBV5-8 with TRBJ1-6, with D hard to call. V gave up 1 base and J gave up 3 bases, with 8 bases separating them. CDR3 length: 15 amino acids. The germline gives CDR1 SGHTS, CDR2 YDEGEE. This CDR3 is CASSLLQIYNSPLHF. CDR3 in DNA: TGTGCCAGCAGCTTGCTCCAGATCTATAATTCACCCCTCCACTTT.

J is TRBJ1-1 and V is TRBV9, with 10 bases aligning to TRBD1. The CDR3 consists of 15 residues. J lost 6 bases, V lost 2 bases, and 7 bases had no gene match. CDR1 and CDR2 from the germline V gene are SGDLS and YYNGEE. CDR3: CASSVRDRGSSEAFF. In DNA, the CDR3 is TGTGCCAGCAGCGTCCGGGACAGGGGTTCTTCTGAAGCTTTCTTT. The full variable domain, with the rest looked up from reference TRBV9 and TRBJ1-1, is DSGVTQTPKHLITATGQRVTLRCSPRSGDLSVYWYQQSLDQGLQFLIQYYNGEERAKGNILERFSAQQFPDLHSELNLSSLELGDSALYFCASSVRDRGSSEAFFGQGTRLTVV.

The chain recombines TRBV7-2 with TRBJ2-6, with 7 bases matching TRBD1. Germline CDR1 SGHTA, CDR2 FQGNSA. Germline trimming cut 3 bases from V and 0 bases from J; bases unmatched to any gene: 2. CDR3 length: 16 amino acids. The CDR3 reads CASSFGQASGANVLTF. CDR3 DNA sequence: TGTGCCAGCAGCTTCGGACAGGCCTCTGGGGCCAACGTCCTGACTTTC.